The TCR beta chain under discussion was sequenced for a study of blood T cells in healthy people across ages. Looking at the study overall: Every two T cells gave about one barcoded beta molecule via template switching.

Sample-barcoded 5' priming and a J-beta primer mix drove a second PCR of about 6 to 12 cycles. Each CDR3 protein gets one entry after TCRdb re-called the 5' RACE reads with MiXCR. The sample lists 1.8 million or so distinct CDR3 sequences, 30% to 40% occurring once. This receptor was taken from a human donor in good health. Sequenced material: blood.

The CDR3 DNA reads as TGCGCCAGCAGCTTGTCAGGGGCGACCACTGAAGCTTTCTTT. Translated, it gives CASSLSGATTEAFF. The chain carries TRBV5-1 and TRBJ1-1, with a weak D call TRBD1 (6 bases). Trimming took off 1 base at V and 4 bases at J, with 11 bases between the two ends. In germline, CDR1 is SGHRS, CDR2 YFSETQ. The CDR3 consists of 14 residues. The whole variable domain, remainder taken from reference TRBV5-1 and TRBJ1-1, is KAGVTQTPRYLIKTRGQQVTLSCSPISGHRSVSWYQQTPGQGLQFLFEYFSETQRNKGNFPGRFSGRQFSNSRSEMNVSTLELGDSALYLCASSLSGATTEAFFGQGTRLTVV.